What follows describes a single T cell receptor (beta chain). In the original processing: Amplification of reference gene primers was used by the study to estimate nucleated cell counts. Method: immunoSEQ multiplex PCR; TCRdb's copy keeps in-frame clones and lacks some. The V and J calls and clone size were taken over from that table, and D and trimming were inferred from the DNA. The sample yields hundreds of thousands of clones, roughly 87% seen once. This specimen belongs to a study of blood T cell repertoires in COVID-19. At the level of the study: Samples came from the United States, Italy and Spain, spanning acute and convalescent COVID-19. Sample material is recorded as cDNA or gDNA derived from T cells, B-cell-depleted T cells, or PBMCs.

Trimming removed 1 base from V and 4 bases from J, with 7 bases in between. The CDR3 runs to 13 residues. Germline CDR1 is LNHDA and CDR2 is SQIVND (reference sequence). The chain links TRBV19 to TRBJ1-1; D is unclear. The sample taken for sequencing was peripheral blood. This clonotype was obtained from a woman aged 18-30 years who had recovered from COVID-19. As DNA, the CDR3 is TGTGCCAGTAGTATAGTAAGAGCCACTGAAGCTTTCTTT. This codes for CASSIVRATEAFF.